This is a list of T cell receptor beta chains from one sample in a study of OX40 agonist ivuxolimab in advanced cancers. Some clones are missing from TCRdb's copy, which holds only in-frame ones; the method was immunoSEQ multiplex PCR. This table has some 99,000 clones, around 94% appearing once. The sample consisted of CD4+ or CD8+ T cells sorted from blood, taken in a trial of the OX40 agonist ivuxolimab. The receptor source for this set is an adult with an advanced solid tumor such as melanoma, head and neck, liver or kidney cancer. The CDR3 runs from the conserved cysteine through the conserved F or W. The order of the fields is D gene, J gene, V gene, clone size, CDR3 DNA, CDR3 protein. D genes are given only for firm matches. Rows give clone size only sometimes, using once, few, many, or a class for an expanded clone.

NA TRBJ1-6 TRBV5-6 NA TGTGCCAGCAGCCGAGACAGTAATTCACCCCTCCACTTT CASSRDSNSPLHF
TRBD2 TRBJ2-5 TRBV5-1 NA TGCGCCAGCAGGACGGGGGGGGCGGAGACCCAGTACTTC CASRTGGAETQYF
TRBD2 TRBJ2-2 TRBV2 NA TGTGCCAGCAGCCGGGGGGTTAACACCGGGGAGCTGTTTTTT CASSRGVNTGELFF
NA TRBJ2-1 TRBV5-5 few TGTGCCAGCAGCCAAACTCCCGACAATGAGCAGTTCTTC CASSQTPDNEQFF
NA TRBJ2-1 TRBV28 NA TGTGCCAGCAGAGAACCGGGACGCGAGCAGTTCTTC CASREPGREQFF
NA TRBJ2-2 TRBV5-1 NA TGCGCCAGCAGCCAGGGGACTGCTAACACCGGGGAGCTGTTTTTT CASSQGTANTGELFF
NA TRBJ1-2 TRBV19 once TGTGCCAGTACAGGGGACTATGGCTACACCTTC CASTGDYGYTF
NA TRBJ1-2 TRBV27 NA TGTGCCAGTTCCCCCCTTGGATATGGCTACACCTTC CASSPLGYGYTF
NA TRBJ2-5 TRBV5-1 NA TGCGCCAGCAGCTTGGCGTGGGGTGGGGAGACCCAGTACTTC CASSLAWGGETQYF
TRBD1 TRBJ2-7 TRBV6-1 once TGTGCCAGCAGGGAATACTCCGGGACAGCATACGAGCAGTACTTC CASREYSGTAYEQYF
NA TRBJ1-5 TRBV5-4 NA TGTGCCAGCAGCTTGGTTGGGGAGGGTCAGCCCCAGCATTTT CASSLVGEGQPQHF
NA TRBJ1-1 TRBV11-1 NA TGTGCCAGCAGCTCCAGGACCGTGAACACTGAAGCTTTCTTT CASSSRTVNTEAFF
NA TRBJ1-2 TRBV6-5 few TGTGCCAGCAGTTACTCTACAGTAGGGACGGCTTATGGCTACACCTTC CASSYSTVGTAYGYTF
TRBD1 TRBJ1-4 TRBV5-4 NA TGTGCCAGCAGCCGAGCCAACAGGCAGGGGGGAGAAAAACTGTTTTTT CASSRANRQGGEKLFF
NA TRBJ1-1 TRBV6-5 NA TGTGCCAGCAGTTACCTACGTGCGGGGGGAAGCACTGAAGCTTTCTTT CASSYLRAGGSTEAFF
NA TRBJ2-6 TRBV6-1 NA TGTGCCAGCAGTGGCTTCGCGGGGTCTGGGGCCAACGTCCTGACTTTC CASSGFAGSGANVLTF
NA TRBJ1-4 TRBV6-1 once TGTGCCAGCAAGAGGGACCTGGATGAAAAACTGTTTTTT CASKRDLDEKLFF
TRBD1 TRBJ1-1 TRBV4-3 NA TGCGCCAGCAGCCAGAGGACAGGGAACACTGAAGCTTTCTTT CASSQRTGNTEAFF
TRBD1 TRBJ1-2 TRBV27 NA TGTGCCAGCAGTTTAACCCCTACAGGGGGGGGCTATGGCTACACCTTC CASSLTPTGGGYGYTF
TRBD1 TRBJ2-7 TRBV6-1 NA TGTGCCAGCAGTGCCCGACAGGGGGCAAACGAGCAGTACTTC CASSARQGANEQYF
TRBD1 TRBJ2-7 TRBV7-9 NA TGTGCCAGCAGCCCCCCCCGGACAGGGGCCTACGAGCAGTACTTC CASSPPRTGAYEQYF
NA TRBJ1-5 TRBV2 NA TGTGCCAGCAGTGTAGAGAGGGGTAGCAATCAGCCCCAGCATTTT CASSVERGSNQPQHF
NA TRBJ2-5 TRBV5-1 NA TGCGCCAGCAGCTCCCTCCGGGACTCCCAAGAGACCCAGTACTTC CASSSLRDSQETQYF
TRBD1 TRBJ2-3 TRBV4-2 NA TGTGCCAGCAGCCAAGCGACAGGGGGTACAGATACGCAGTATTTT CASSQATGGTDTQYF
NA TRBJ1-3 TRBV7-2 NA TGTGCCAGCAGCTTGTTTCGGGGCCTCTCTGGAAACACCATATATTTT CASSLFRGLSGNTIYF
NA TRBJ2-1 TRBV21-1 NA TGTGCCAGCGAAAAGGAGCAGTTCTTC CASEKEQFF
TRBD1 TRBJ1-2 TRBV7-2 NA TGTGCCAGCAGCTTAGCGGGACAGGGGAGCTATGGCTACACCTTC CASSLAGQGSYGYTF
NA TRBJ2-7 TRBV25-1 once TGTGCCAGCAGTGAGGCAGGGGCCAGCTACGAGCAGTACTTC CASSEAGASYEQYF
NA TRBJ1-5 TRBV6-5 NA TGTGCCAGCAGTTCAAGACAGGTTCGGGAGCCCCAGCATTTT CASSSRQVREPQHF
NA TRBJ1-2 TRBV4-3 NA TGCGCCAGCAGCCAAGGAGGGGGGGCCAACTATGGCTACACCTTC CASSQGGGANYGYTF
TRBD2 TRBJ2-7 TRBV6-1 NA TGTGCCAGCGAGGAACCGGGACTAGCGGGAGAAAGGCAGTACTTC CASEEPGLAGERQYF
TRBD1 TRBJ2-7 TRBV18 NA TGTGCCAGCTCACCACGGCAGGGGGCAACCTACGAGCAGTACTTC CASSPRQGATYEQYF
NA TRBJ1-2 TRBV7-2 NA TGTGCCAGCAGCTTAGCCACCGGACTCCAATATGGCTACACCTTC CASSLATGLQYGYTF
NA TRBJ1-2 TRBV7-2 NA TGTGCCAGCAGCCCCGGGGCCACCTATGGCTACACCTTC CASSPGATYGYTF
TRBD2 TRBJ2-7 TRBV6-5 NA TGTGCCAGCAGGCGGGGGGGCTCTTACGAGCAGTACTTC CASRRGGSYEQYF
NA TRBJ2-7 TRBV25-1 NA TGTGCCAGCAGCGAGACGGTTACAAGCTACGAGCAGTACTTC CASSETVTSYEQYF
TRBD2 TRBJ2-5 TRBV10-3 NA TGTGCCATCAGTGATCGGCCTAGCGGTCGACAAGAGACCCAGTACTTC CAISDRPSGRQETQYF
TRBD1 TRBJ2-7 TRBV12-5 NA TGTGCTAGTGGTTACTCCCGGACAGGGGCGGACGAGCAGTACTTC CASGYSRTGADEQYF
NA TRBJ2-1 TRBV18 once TGTGCCAGCTCACCCTACTCCTCCTACAATGAGCAGTTCTTC CASSPYSSYNEQFF
TRBD2 TRBJ2-7 TRBV6-6 NA TGTGCCAGCAGTTACGAAGCGGGGGCCTACGAGCAGTACTTC CASSYEAGAYEQYF
TRBD1 TRBJ2-7 TRBV5-1 NA TGCGCCAGCAAACAGGGGGAGGCCTACGAGCAGTACTTC CASKQGEAYEQYF
NA TRBJ2-3 TRBV19 few TGTGCCAGTAGTTTTAGCCTGTACACAGATACGCAGTATTTT CASSFSLYTDTQYF
NA TRBJ1-1 TRBV6-5 NA TGTGCCAGCTCTCGGGGACCCACTGAAGCTTTCTTT CASSRGPTEAFF
NA TRBJ2-7 TRBV19 NA TGTGCCAGTAGTATAGTAGCAGGGGGGTCCTACGAGCAGTACTTC CASSIVAGGSYEQYF
NA TRBJ1-1 TRBV5-8 NA TGTGCCAGCAGCTTTGTCCCCTCAGGAAAATGGGGGCCGACTGAAGCTTTCTTT CASSFVPSGKWGPTEAFF
NA TRBJ1-2 TRBV5-4 NA TGTGCCAGCAGCTTGGCAGGGGTGGTCGATGGCTACACCTTC CASSLAGVVDGYTF
NA TRBJ1-6 TRBV5-5 NA TGTGCCAGCAGCTTGGCCGGGGGGTCTAATTCACCCCTCCACTTT CASSLAGGSNSPLHF
NA TRBJ2-3 TRBV7-7 NA TGTGCTAGCAGCTTCCGGGCCAAAGGAGAGGCCAGCACAGATACGCAGTATTTT CASSFRAKGEASTDTQYF
TRBD1 TRBJ1-6 TRBV4-1 few TGCGCCAGCAGCTCCCACCCACAGGGGGACAATTCACCCCTCCACTTT CASSSHPQGDNSPLHF
NA TRBJ2-5 TRBV5-1 NA TGCGCCAGCAGCTTGAGGGCCCAAGAGACCCAGTACTTC CASSLRAQETQYF
NA TRBJ2-2 TRBV27 NA TGTGCCAGCAGTTCAAACACCGGGGAGCTGTTTTTT CASSSNTGELFF
NA TRBJ1-4 TRBV5-1 NA TGCGCCAGCAGTCCACAGGGTGGGTCAACTAATGAAAAACTGTTTTTT CASSPQGGSTNEKLFF
TRBD1 TRBJ2-1 TRBV27 NA TGTGCCAGTTCTTCCCGGGACAGGGGGTTCGAGGGAGCCTACAATGAGCAGTTCTTC CASSSRDRGFEGAYNEQFF
TRBD1 TRBJ2-7 TRBV6-6 NA TGTGCCAGCAGTAAACCGGACAGGGGGGGAAGCGAGCAGTACTTC CASSKPDRGGSEQYF
NA TRBJ1-2 TRBV9 NA TGTGCCAGCAGCGTAGACCCCGTCGTAGGCTACACCTTC CASSVDPVVGYTF
TRBD1 TRBJ1-3 TRBV19 NA TGTGCCAGTGGGGGGGACAGGGCTGCTATTTGGGATTTT CASGGDRAAIWDF
NA TRBJ2-1 TRBV28 NA TGTGCCAGCAGCCAGGGGCTTACTAATGAGCAGTTCTTC CASSQGLTNEQFF
TRBD1 TRBJ2-7 TRBV7-9 NA TGTGCCAGCAGCTCTCGACAGGGTAACTACGAGCAGTACTTC CASSSRQGNYEQYF
NA TRBJ2-5 TRBV7-9 NA TGTGCCAGCAGCTTAATGGCAGCCCAAGAGACCCAGTACTTC CASSLMAAQETQYF
TRBD1 TRBJ2-7 TRBV5-5 NA TGTGCCAGCAGCACACCACCCGGGACAGTCTACGAGCAGTACTTC CASSTPPGTVYEQYF